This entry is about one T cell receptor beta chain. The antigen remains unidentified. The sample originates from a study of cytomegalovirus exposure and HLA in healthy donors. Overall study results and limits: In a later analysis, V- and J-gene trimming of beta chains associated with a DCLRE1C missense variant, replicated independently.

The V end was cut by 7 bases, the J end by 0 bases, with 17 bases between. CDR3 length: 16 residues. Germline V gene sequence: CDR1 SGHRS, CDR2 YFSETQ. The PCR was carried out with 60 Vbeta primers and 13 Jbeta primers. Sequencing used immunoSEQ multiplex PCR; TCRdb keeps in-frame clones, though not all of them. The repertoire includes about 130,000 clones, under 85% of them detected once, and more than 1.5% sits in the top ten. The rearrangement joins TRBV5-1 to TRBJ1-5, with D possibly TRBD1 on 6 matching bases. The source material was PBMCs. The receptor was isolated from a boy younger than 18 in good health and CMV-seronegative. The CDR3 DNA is TGCGCCAGCGCCCCAGGGGCAGGGGCTAGCAATCAGCCCCAGCATTTT. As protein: CASAPGAGASNQPQHF.